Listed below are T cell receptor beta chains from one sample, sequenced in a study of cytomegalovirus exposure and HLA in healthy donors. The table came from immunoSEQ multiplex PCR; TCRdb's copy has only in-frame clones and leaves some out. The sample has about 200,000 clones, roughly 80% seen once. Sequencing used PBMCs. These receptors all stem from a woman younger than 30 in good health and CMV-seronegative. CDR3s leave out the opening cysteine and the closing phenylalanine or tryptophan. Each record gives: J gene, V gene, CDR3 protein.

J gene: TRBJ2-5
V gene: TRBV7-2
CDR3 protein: ASSQTGQGARQETQY

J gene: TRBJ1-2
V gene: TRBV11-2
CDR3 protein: ASRQGRDLLYGYT

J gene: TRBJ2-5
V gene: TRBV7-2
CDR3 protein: ASSLPPLAGGGGQETQY

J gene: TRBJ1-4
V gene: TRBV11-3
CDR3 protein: ASSRRDSTEKLF

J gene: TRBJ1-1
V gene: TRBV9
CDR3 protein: ASSFNDRGANTEAF

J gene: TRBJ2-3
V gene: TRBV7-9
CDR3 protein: ASSLAASTDTQY

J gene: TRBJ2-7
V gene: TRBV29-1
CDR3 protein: SAGQGSYEQY

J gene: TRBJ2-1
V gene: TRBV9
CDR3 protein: ASSQSRASDASYNEQF

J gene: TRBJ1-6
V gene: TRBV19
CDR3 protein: ASSYGESSYNSPLH

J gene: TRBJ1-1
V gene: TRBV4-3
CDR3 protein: ASSFGQGNTEAF

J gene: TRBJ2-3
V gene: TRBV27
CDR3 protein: ASSLLGGRRADTQY

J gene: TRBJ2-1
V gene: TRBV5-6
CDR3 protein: ASSLVKGLAESYNEQF

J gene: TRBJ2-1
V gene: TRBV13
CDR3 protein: ASTQDRGPYNEQF

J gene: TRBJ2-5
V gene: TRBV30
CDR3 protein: AWQGPASGIQETQY

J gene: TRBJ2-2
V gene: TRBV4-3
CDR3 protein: ASSQDRWSGGRGELF

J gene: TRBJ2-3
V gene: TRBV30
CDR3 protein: AWSVSGLITDTQY

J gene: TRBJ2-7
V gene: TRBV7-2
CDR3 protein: ASSPQGIYEQY

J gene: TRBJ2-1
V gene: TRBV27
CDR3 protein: ASSLGGAASYNEQF

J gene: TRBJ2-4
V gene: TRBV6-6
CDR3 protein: ASRTGGVAKNIQY

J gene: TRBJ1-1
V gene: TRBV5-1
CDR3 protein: ASSRDRGRTEAF

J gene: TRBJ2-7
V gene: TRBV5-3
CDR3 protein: ARSSLAPGLSSYEQY

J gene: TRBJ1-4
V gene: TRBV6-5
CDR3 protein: ASSDVPTGKLF

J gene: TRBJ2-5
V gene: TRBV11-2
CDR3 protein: ASSRTSGVQETQY

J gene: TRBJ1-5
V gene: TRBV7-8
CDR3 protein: ASSERRTGNQPQH

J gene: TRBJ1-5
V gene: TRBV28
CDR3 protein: ASSLTGNNQPQH

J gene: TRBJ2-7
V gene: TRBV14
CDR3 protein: ASSHRTWTSGSHEQY

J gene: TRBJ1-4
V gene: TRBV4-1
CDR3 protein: ASSQDRAAMGEKLF

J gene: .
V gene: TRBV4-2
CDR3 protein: ASSQEGGVVFYEQY

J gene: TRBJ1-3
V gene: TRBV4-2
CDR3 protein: ASSQDKGFGNTIY

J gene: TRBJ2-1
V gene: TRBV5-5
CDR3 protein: ASRTSKSHPYNEQF

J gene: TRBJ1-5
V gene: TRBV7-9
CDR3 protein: ASSQLTGDGVNQPQH

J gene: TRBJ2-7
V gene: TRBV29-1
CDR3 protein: SVVLRGRYEQY